These 5 T cell receptor beta chains were sequenced from one sample in a study of cytomegalovirus exposure and HLA in healthy donors. This PCR relied on a set of 60 Vbeta primers and 13 Jbeta primers. Sequencing used immunoSEQ multiplex PCR; TCRdb keeps in-frame clones, though not all of them. The sample has approximately 160,000 clones; around 80% are singletons. Specimen: PBMCs. These receptors all come from a human donor in good health.

The gene calls are TRBV27 and TRBJ1-2; no firm D call. Germline values: CDR1 MNHEY, CDR2 SMNVEV (reference sequence). The CDR3 has 14 residues. V was clipped by 2 bases and J by 4 bases, with 11 bases between them. CDR3 in DNA: TGTGCCAGCAGTTTAGGACCGACTATCTATGGCTACACCTTC. This encodes CASSLGPTIYGYTF.

The CDR3: CASSLGGGLGYNEQFF. For the CDR3, the DNA is TGTGCCAGCAGCTTAGGGGGGGGCCTAGGCTACAATGAGCAGTTCTTC. The gene calls are TRBV7-2 and TRBJ2-1; tentative D call: TRBD2 (7 bases). This CDR3 region has 16 residues. CDR1 SGHTA and CDR2 FQGNSA come from the germline V gene. V was pared by 1 base and J by 3 bases, with 13 bases between. Looking up the rest from reference TRBV7-2 and TRBJ2-1 gives the full variable domain: GAGVSQSPSNKVTEKGKDVELRCDPISGHTALYWYRQSLGQGLEFLIYFQGNSAPDKSGLPSDRFSAERTGGSVSTLTIQRTQQEDSAVYLCASSLGGGLGYNEQFFGPGTRLTVL.

CDR3 nucleotide sequence: TGTGCCAGCAGCTTAGACATCGGGAACACCATATATTTT. Translation gives CASSLDIGNTIYF. The chain joins TRBV11-2 to TRBJ1-3; D remains ambiguous. This CDR3 is 13 amino acids long. The germline gives CDR1 SGHAT, CDR2 FQNNGV. Trimming took 0 bases from V and 7 from J, leaving 7 bases between them. The full variable domain, completed using reference TRBV11-2 and TRBJ1-3, is EAGVAQSPRYKIIEKRQSVAFWCNPISGHATLYWYQQILGQGPKLLIQFQNNGVVDDSQLPKDRFSAERLKGVDSTLKIQPAKLEDSAVYLCASSLDIGNTIYFGEGSWLTVV.

The chain links TRBV15 to TRBJ1-3; D is unclear. Trimming shortened V by 2 bases and J by 0 bases, and 11 bases separated the two germline ends. Germline V gene lookup returns CDR1 LNHNV and CDR2 YYDKDF (reference sequence). The CDR3 has 16 residues. Written as DNA, the CDR3 is TGTGCCACCAGCAGATACGGACTTACCTCTGGAAACACCATATATTTT. Encoded protein: CATSRYGLTSGNTIYF.

On this clone itself: This CDR3 is also generated by other DNA sequences in the sample. The CDR3 reads CASSLDNSYEQYF. The CDR3 region has the DNA TGCGCCAGCAGCTTGGACAACTCCTACGAGCAGTACTTC. This chain joins TRBV5-1 and TRBJ2-7; D gene uncertain. The CDR3 extends over 13 amino acids. Trimming took 0 bases from V and 0 from J, leaving 4 bases between them. The V gene's germline CDR1 is SGHRS and CDR2 YFSETQ.